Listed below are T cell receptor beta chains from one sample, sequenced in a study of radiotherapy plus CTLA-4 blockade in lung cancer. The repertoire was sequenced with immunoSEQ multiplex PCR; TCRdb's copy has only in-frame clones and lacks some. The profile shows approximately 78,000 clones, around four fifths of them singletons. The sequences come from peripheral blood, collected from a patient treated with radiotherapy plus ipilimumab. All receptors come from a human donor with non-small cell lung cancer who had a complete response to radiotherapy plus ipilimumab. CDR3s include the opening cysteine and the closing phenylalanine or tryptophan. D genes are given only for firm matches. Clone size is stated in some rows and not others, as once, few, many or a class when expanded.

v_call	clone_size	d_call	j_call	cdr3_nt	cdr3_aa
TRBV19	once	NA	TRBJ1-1	TGTGCCAGCGCAAAACCAGGGGACACTGAAGCTTTCTTT	CASAKPGDTEAFF
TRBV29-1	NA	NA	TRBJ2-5	TGCAGCGTAAATCAGGGAGGAGAGACCCAGTACTTC	CSVNQGGETQYF
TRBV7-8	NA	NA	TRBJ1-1	TGTGCCAGCAGCTTCCGGGGTTTGGAGAACACTGAAGCTTTCTTT	CASSFRGLENTEAFF
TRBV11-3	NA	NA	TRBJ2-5	TGTGCCAGCAGCTTAGAAGGAGAGGGGACCCAGTACTTC	CASSLEGEGTQYF
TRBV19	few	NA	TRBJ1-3	TGTGCCAGTAGCCTAATTTCTGGAAACACCATATATTTT	CASSLISGNTIYF
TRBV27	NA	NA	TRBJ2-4	TGTGCCAGCAGTTTAGGGGGGCGCGCCAAAAACATTCAGTACTTC	CASSLGGRAKNIQYF
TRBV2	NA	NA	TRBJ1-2	TGTGCCAGCAGTGAAGGGAGAGCCGGCTATGGCTACACCTTC	CASSEGRAGYGYTF
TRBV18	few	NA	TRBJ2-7	TGTGCCAGCTCACGGGAAATGTGGGAGCAGTACTTC	CASSREMWEQYF
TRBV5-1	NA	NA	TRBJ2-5	TGCGCCAGCAGCTTGGATGCGGGAAGGGTTCAAGAGACCCAGTACTTC	CASSLDAGRVQETQYF
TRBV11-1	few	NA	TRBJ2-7	TGTGCCAGCAGCTTCGACGAGTCCTACGAGCAGTACTTC	CASSFDESYEQYF
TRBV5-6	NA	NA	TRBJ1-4	TGTGCCAGCAGCTTGGTGAATAGGGGCGCGGGGGAAAAACTGTTTTTT	CASSLVNRGAGEKLFF
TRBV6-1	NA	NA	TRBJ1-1	TGTGCCAGCAGTGTTAGGGCCCCGCGCACTGAAGCTTTCTTT	CASSVRAPRTEAFF
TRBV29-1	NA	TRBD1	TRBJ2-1	TGCAGCGTTGCGATATGGGACAGGGGAGCGGGGTACAATGAGCAGTTCTTC	CSVAIWDRGAGYNEQFF
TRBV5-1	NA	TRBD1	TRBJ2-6	TGCGCCAGCAGCTTAGTTGGTTTCGTCGGGACAGGGGGCTCTGGGGCCAACGTCCTGACTTTC	CASSLVGFVGTGGSGANVLTF
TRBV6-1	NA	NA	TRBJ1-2	TGTGCCAGCAGTGATCCGAGGGGTTCTTCGGTCTATGGCTACACCTTC	CASSDPRGSSVYGYTF
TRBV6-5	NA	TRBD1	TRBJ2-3	TGTGCCAGCAGTTACGGGCGACAGGGGGTTGGTACGCAGTATTTT	CASSYGRQGVGTQYF
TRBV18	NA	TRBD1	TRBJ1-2	TGTGCCAGCTCACAACTCGAGGGGGCGGAATATGGCTACACCTTC	CASSQLEGAEYGYTF
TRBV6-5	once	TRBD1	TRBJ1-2	TGTGCCAGCAGTCCGACAGGGGATGGGGGCTACACCTTC	CASSPTGDGGYTF
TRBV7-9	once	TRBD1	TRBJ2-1	TGTGCCAGCAGCTTGGGACAGGGGGCTAGCGATGGGCAGTTCTTC	CASSLGQGASDGQFF
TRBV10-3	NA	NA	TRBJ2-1	TGTGCCATCAGTGATACGGATGAGCAGTTCTTC	CAISDTDEQFF
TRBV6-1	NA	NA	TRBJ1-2	TGTGCCAGCAGACAAGCAGGGTTCTTCTATGGCTACACCTTC	CASRQAGFFYGYTF
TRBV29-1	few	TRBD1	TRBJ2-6	TGCAGCGTTGAAGATACGCCCCACCAGGGGGCGCCTGGGGCCAACGTCCTGACTTTC	CSVEDTPHQGAPGANVLTF
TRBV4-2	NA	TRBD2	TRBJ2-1	TGTGCCAGCAGCCAGCTGGGACTAGCGGGGGGGCCGAGTGGAAAGTTCTTC	CASSQLGLAGGPSGKFF
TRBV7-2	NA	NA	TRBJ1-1	TGTGCCAGCAGCTTAGCCTCAGGGTTGAACACTGAAGCTTTCTTT	CASSLASGLNTEAFF
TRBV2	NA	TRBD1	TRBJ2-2	TGTGCCAGCAGGGTAGGTCAGGGGGCTACCGAGGACACCGGGGAGCTGTTTTTT	CASRVGQGATEDTGELFF
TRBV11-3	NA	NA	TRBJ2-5	TGTGCCAGCAGCTTAGTTTCGGTTCTTGGTGAGACCCAGTACTTC	CASSLVSVLGETQYF
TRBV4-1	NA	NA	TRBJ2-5	TGCGCCAGCAGCCAACAACCGGGACTCGCGGGGGAGACCCAGTACTTC	CASSQQPGLAGETQYF
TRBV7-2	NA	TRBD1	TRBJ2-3	TGTGCCAGCAGCCCGTCAGGGGGTCGCACAGATACGCAGTATTTT	CASSPSGGRTDTQYF
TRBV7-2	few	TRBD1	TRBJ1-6	TGTGCCAGCAGCGTCACCGCGACCGGGACAGTTTCACCCCTCCACTTT	CASSVTATGTVSPLHF
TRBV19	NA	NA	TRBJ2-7	TGTGCCAGCACCTCCGGGACTGGGGTCGCGGAGCAGTACTTC	CASTSGTGVAEQYF
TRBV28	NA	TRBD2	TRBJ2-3	TGTGCCAGCCGACTAGCGGGAGTAGCGGATACGCAGTATTTT	CASRLAGVADTQYF
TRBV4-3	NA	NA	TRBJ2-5	TGCGCCAGCAGCCAAGTTTGGAGAAAGGGGAATCGAGAGACCCAGTACTTC	CASSQVWRKGNRETQYF
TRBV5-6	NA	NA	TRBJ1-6	TGTGCCAGCAGCTCTGTAGCAGGGTCGAATAATTCACCCCTCCACTTT	CASSSVAGSNNSPLHF
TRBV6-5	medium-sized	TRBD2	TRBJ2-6	TGTGCCAGCAGCACCGCGGGGGTAGGGGCCAACGTCCTGACTTTC	CASSTAGVGANVLTF
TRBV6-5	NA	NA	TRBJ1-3	TGTGCCAGCAGTTACTCGACAGATGGAAACACCATATATTTT	CASSYSTDGNTIYF
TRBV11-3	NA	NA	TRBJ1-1	TGTGCCAGCAGCCCCAGGACACCTTCGAACACTGAAGCTTTCTTT	CASSPRTPSNTEAFF
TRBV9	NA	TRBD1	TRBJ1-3	TGTGCCAGCAGCGTAGGTGGACAGGGGGCATTTGGAAACACCATATATTTT	CASSVGGQGAFGNTIYF
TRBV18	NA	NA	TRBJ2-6	TGTGCCAGCTCACCACAGGGGGCTGGGGCCAACGTCCTGACTTTC	CASSPQGAGANVLTF
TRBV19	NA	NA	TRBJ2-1	TGTGCCAGTAGTATAGGAATCAATGAGCAGTTCTTC	CASSIGINEQFF
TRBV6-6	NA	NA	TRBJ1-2	TGTGCCAGCAGTTACTCGTCCGAAGATGGCTACACCTTC	CASSYSSEDGYTF
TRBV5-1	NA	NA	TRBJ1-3	TGCGCCAGCAGCTTGGGGCCCTGGGGTAGTGGAAACACCATATATTTT	CASSLGPWGSGNTIYF
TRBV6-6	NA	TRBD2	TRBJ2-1	TGTGCCAGCAGTTCCCTAGCGGGAGTTTATGAGCAGTTCTTC	CASSSLAGVYEQFF
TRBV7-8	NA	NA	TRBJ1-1	TGTGCCAGCGCTCTAAGACGGACCACTGAAGCTTTCTTT	CASALRRTTEAFF
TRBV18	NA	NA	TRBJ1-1	TGTGCCAGCTCACGAACGAATGGGAACACTGAAGCTTTCTTT	CASSRTNGNTEAFF
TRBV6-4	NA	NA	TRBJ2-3	TGTGCCAGCAGTGAGGCGGACACAGATACGCAGTATTTT	CASSEADTDTQYF
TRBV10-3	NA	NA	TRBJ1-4	TGTGCCATCAGTGAGTCGACAGGCCCTAATGAAAAACTGTTTTTT	CAISESTGPNEKLFF
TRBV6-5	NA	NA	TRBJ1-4	TGTGCCAGCAGTTCAGGTTGGGAAAAACTGTTTTTT	CASSSGWEKLFF
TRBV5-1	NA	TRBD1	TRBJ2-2	TGCGCCAGCAGCCCCGGGACAGGGAACACCGGGGAGCTGTTTTTT	CASSPGTGNTGELFF
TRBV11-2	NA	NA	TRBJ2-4	TGTGCCAGCAGCTTAGTAACGGGATTGACCAAAAACATTCAGTACTTC	CASSLVTGLTKNIQYF
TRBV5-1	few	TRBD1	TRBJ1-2	TGCGCCAGCAGCTTGGAGGCAGGGGGGAATGGCTACACCTTC	CASSLEAGGNGYTF
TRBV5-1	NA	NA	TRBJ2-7	TGCGCCAGCAGCTTGGGGGGGTACGAGCAGTACTTC	CASSLGGYEQYF